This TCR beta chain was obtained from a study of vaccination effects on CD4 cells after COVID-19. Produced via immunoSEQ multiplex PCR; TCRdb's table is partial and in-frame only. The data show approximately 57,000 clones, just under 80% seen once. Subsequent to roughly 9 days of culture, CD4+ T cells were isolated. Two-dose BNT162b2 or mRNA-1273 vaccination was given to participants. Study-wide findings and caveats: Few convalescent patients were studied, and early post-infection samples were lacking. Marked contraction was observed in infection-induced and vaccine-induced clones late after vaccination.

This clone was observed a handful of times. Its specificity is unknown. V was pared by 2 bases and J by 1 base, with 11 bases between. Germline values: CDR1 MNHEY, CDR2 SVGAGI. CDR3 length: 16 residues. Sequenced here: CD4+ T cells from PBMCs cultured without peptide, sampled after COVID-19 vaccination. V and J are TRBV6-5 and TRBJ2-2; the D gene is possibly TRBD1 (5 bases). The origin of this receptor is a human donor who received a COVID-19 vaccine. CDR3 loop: CASSYPTTGNTGELFF. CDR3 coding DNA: TGTGCCAGCAGTTACCCTACAACAGGGAACACCGGGGAGCTGTTTTTT.